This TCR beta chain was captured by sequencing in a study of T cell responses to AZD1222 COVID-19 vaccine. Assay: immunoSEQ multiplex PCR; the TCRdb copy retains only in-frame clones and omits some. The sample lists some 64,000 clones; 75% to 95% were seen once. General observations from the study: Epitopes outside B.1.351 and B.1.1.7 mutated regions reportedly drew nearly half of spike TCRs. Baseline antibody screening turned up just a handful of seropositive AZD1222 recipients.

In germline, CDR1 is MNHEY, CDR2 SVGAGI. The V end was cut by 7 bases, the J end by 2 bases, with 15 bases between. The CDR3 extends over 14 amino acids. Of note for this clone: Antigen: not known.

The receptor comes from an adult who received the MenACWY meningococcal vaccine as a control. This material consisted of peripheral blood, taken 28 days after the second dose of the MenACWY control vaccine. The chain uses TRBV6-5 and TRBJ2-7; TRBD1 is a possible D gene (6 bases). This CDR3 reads CASTAAGATYEQYF. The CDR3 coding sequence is TGTGCCAGCACCGCGGCAGGGGCTACCTACGAGCAGTACTTC.